This TCR beta chain derives from a study of T cells in Graves' hyperthyroidism and ophthalmopathy. Study findings and constraints: Patients with ophthalmopathy were separated from those with stable hyperthyroidism by a 13 V-J model. Most expanded thyroid clonotypes above 0.001 also appeared in blood.

Regions amplified from RNA transcripts were the TCR beta CDR3 regions. TCR CDR3 regions were first amplified by RT-PCR with HTBI primers. MiXCR, run by TCRdb on the multiplex PCR reads, gives a single entry per CDR3 protein. The table includes 550,000 to 600,000 distinct CDR3 sequences, 46% detected once. V was pared by 7 bases and J by 2 bases, with 14 bases of the junction left unmatched. This CDR3 is built from 17 residues. Germline CDR1 and CDR2: DFQATT and SNEGSKA (reference sequence). The study excluded patients with uncontrolled infection, other autoimmune disease, pregnancy or lactation. In making diagnoses, clinical symptoms, serum thyroxine and TRAb, thyroid ultrasound and orbital computed tomography were all used. With respect to this clonotype: As yet, its antigen is unknown.

The rearrangement joins TRBV20-1 to TRBJ1-5; 10 nucleotides line up with TRBD1. Sequences were obtained from peripheral blood or thyroid tissue (not recorded which). The sequence derives from an adult woman with Graves' disease, either hyperthyroidism or ophthalmopathy (not recorded which). CDR3 protein: CSGRTGGGRDGNQPQHF. The DNA for the CDR3 is TGCAGTGGGAGGACAGGGGGGGGTAGGGATGGCAATCAGCCCCAGCATTTT.